A few counts support the clone carrying this T cell receptor beta chain. Libraries were prepared by immunoSEQ multiplex PCR; TCRdb keeps only in-frame clonotypes and omits some of them. The sample has around 3,500 clones; roughly 32% are singletons. Trimming pared 5 bases from V and 5 bases from J, leaving 18 bases between. Germline lookup yields CDR1 SGHNT and CDR2 YENEEA. The CDR3 is 16 residues long. The sample comes from a study of T cells in localized non-small cell lung cancer. V gene TRBV11-3 combines with J gene TRBJ2-2, with a tentative D call TRBD2 (7 bases). The TCR sequence derives from a female donor over 55 with stage I lung adenocarcinoma. The specimen was lung tumor tissue, collected before any cancer treatment. CDR3 sequence reads: CASSPQLGGRTGELFF. In nucleotides, the CDR3 is TGTGCCAGCAGCCCTCAATTGGGGGGGCGGACCGGGGAGCTGTTTTTT.